These 9 T cell receptor beta chains came from one sample sequenced in a study of T cell responses to AZD1222 COVID-19 vaccine. Sequenced by immunoSEQ multiplex PCR; TCRdb stores in-frame clones only, minus some. This sample has tens of thousands of clones; around 86% occur once, and the top ten carry less than 20%. This specimen was peripheral blood, taken 28 days after the second AZD1222 dose. These receptor sequences come from an adult who received the AZD1222 COVID-19 vaccine.

This sequence joins TRBV7-6 and TRBJ2-5; perhaps TRBD2 as D (6 bases). With 1 base removed from V and 2 bases from J, the gap between germline ends came to 17 bases. The CDR3 spans 17 residues. CDR1 and CDR2 from the germline V gene are SGHVS and FNYEAQ. The CDR3 coding sequence is TGTGCCAGCAGCTTAGGGCGGGCCCGGGGGATACAAGAGACCCAGTACTTC. The encoded protein is CASSLGRARGIQETQYF. Full variable domain (rest looked up from reference TRBV7-6 and TRBJ2-5): GAGVSQSPRYKVTKRGQDVALRCDPISGHVSLYWYRQALGQGPEFLTYFNYEAQQDKSGLPNDRFSAERPEGSISTLTIQRTEQRDSAMYRCASSLGRARGIQETQYFGPGTRLLVL.

The chain carries TRBV3-1 (or the pseudogene TRBV3-2) and TRBJ1-4; D gene uncertain. The CDR3 spans 18 residues. Trimming removed 0 bases from V and 0 bases from J, with 14 bases in between. CDR1 and CDR2 from the germline V gene are LGHDT and YNNKEL (reference sequence). DNA of the CDR3: TGTGCCAGCAGCCAAGAACTGGGCGGAACGGCAACTAATGAAAAACTGTTTTTT. Residues: CASSQELGGTATNEKLFF.

The rearrangement joins TRBV11-2 to TRBJ1-1; 9 bases are shared with TRBD1. Germline CDR1 SGHAT, CDR2 FQNNGV. This CDR3 comprises 15 residues. The trim removed 6 bases at V and 5 bases at J, leaving 10 bases unmatched. The CDR3 here is CASSGQGIGETEAFF. DNA for the CDR3: TGTGCCAGCAGTGGACAGGGGATTGGGGAGACTGAAGCTTTCTTT.

V is TRBV7-8 and J is TRBJ2-7, with 8 bases matching TRBD1. The CDR3 sequence is 16 residues long. Looked up from germline, CDR1 is SGHVS and CDR2 is FQNEAQ. Trimming removed 1 base from V and 5 bases from J; junction bases left unmatched: 10. The CDR3 region has the DNA TGTGCCAGCAGCTTAGACCGGACAGGGATCTTCCACGAGCAGTACTTC. Protein: CASSLDRTGIFHEQYF.

This clone was seen just once. This chain connects TRBV6-1 to TRBJ2-2; 11 nucleotides agree with TRBD1. V lost 3 bases, J lost 6 bases, and 9 bases stayed unmatched. There are 17 residues in the CDR3. Germline assignment: CDR1 MNHNS and CDR2 SASEGT. In DNA, the CDR3 is TGTGCCAGCAGTGAGTCCGGACAGGGGGCTAACGCCGGGGAGCTGTTTTTT. Encoded protein: CASSESGQGANAGELFF.

The chain couples TRBV20-1 to TRBJ2-7; 9 bases agree with TRBD2. Trimming cost V 5 bases and J 6 bases; bases outside gene matches: 2. The V gene's germline CDR1 is DFQATT and CDR2 SNEGSKA (reference sequence). The CDR3 extends over 11 amino acids. The CDR3 here is CSAVSGGEQYF. In DNA, the CDR3 is TGCAGTGCTGTTAGCGGGGGCGAGCAGTACTTC.

The chain recombines TRBV1 with TRBJ1-2. TRBV1 is classified as a pseudogene. The CDR3 length is 15 residues. Written as DNA, the CDR3 is TGCACCAGCAGCCCCCGTGGATGGGGGGCCTATGGCTACACCTTC. This translates into CTSSPRGWGAYGYTF.

The V call is TRBV9, the J call TRBJ2-5, with D perhaps matching TRBD1 (7 bases). Trimming left V 0 bases short and J 4 bases short, with 25 bases between. This CDR3 comprises 19 residues. Germline assignment: CDR1 SGDLS and CDR2 YYNGEE. CDR3 DNA sequence: TGTGCCAGCAGCGTAGCCGGCAGGGGGGTCGGGGATAGCTCAGAGACCCAGTACTTC. This codes for CASSVAGRGVGDSSETQYF.

The chain has TRBV7-7 and TRBJ2-1; 9 bases line up with TRBD2. The CDR3 runs to 16 residues. Looked up from germline, CDR1 is SSHAT and CDR2 is FNYEAQ (reference sequence). After removal of 2 bases from V and 8 bases from J, the junction contained 10 bases not matched to a gene. CDR3 residues: CASSLTAAGGRHEQFF. CDR3 sequence (DNA): TGTGCCAGCAGCTTAACAGCAGCGGGGGGCCGGCATGAGCAGTTCTTC.